What follows are 8 T cell receptor beta chains derived from one specimen sequenced in a study of blood T cell repertoires in COVID-19 (dated by TCRdb to 2018 to 2021). The library was generated by the immunoSEQ multiplex PCR assay. This immuneACCESS table, as held by TCRdb, lists in-frame sequences with V and J called but not all clones. Of the missing ones, under half trace to an unresolved V gene in checked studies; the others have no known cause. The sample data list over 90,000 clones, and about nine tenths of these were observed just once. Roughly 3.5% of the sample comes from the top ten. Material for sequencing was peripheral blood. The receptor source for this set is a woman in her sixties or seventies with acute or convalescent COVID-19.

This clone turned up a few times. The V gene is TRBV19, the J gene TRBJ1-2, with unresolved D. Per the germline V gene, CDR1 is LNHDA and CDR2 is SQIVND (reference sequence). Trimming shortened V by 1 base and J by 2 bases, and 14 bases separated the two germline ends. The CDR3 length is 16 residues. The CDR3 sequence: CASSIGGLSSNYGYTF. In DNA form, the CDR3 reads TGTGCCAGTAGTATAGGCGGGCTATCATCCAACTATGGCTACACCTTC.

V and J are TRBV7-9 and TRBJ1-5; the match to TRBD1 covers 9 bases. The CDR3 is 15 amino acids. The germline V gene encodes CDR1 SEHNR and CDR2 FQNEAQ (reference sequence). The ends lost 4 bases at V and 7 bases at J; junction bases unmatched: 8. The CDR3 DNA follows: TGTGCCAGCAGCTCTACAGGGGGCATGGGGCAGCCCCAGCATTTT. This codes for CASSSTGGMGQPQHF. Based on the CDR3 plus reference TRBV7-9 and TRBJ1-5, the full variable domain is DTGVSQNPRHKITKRGQNVTFRCDPISEHNRLYWYRQTLGQGPEFLTYFQNEAQLEKSRLLSDRFSAERPKGSFSTLEIQRTEQGDSAMYLCASSSTGGMGQPQHFGDGTRLSIL.

The rearrangement uses TRBV4-1 and TRBJ2-5, with TRBD2 identical over 8 bases. This CDR3 has 16 residues. V lost 5 bases to trimming and J lost 7 bases; unmatched junction nucleotides: 15. The germline V gene encodes CDR1 MGHRA and CDR2 YSYEKL. The CDR3 nucleotides are TGCGCCAGCAGCGCAGTAACTAGCGGCCCGATGGGGACCCAGTACTTC. Encoded protein: CASSAVTSGPMGTQYF.

This clone showed up just once. V is TRBV9 and J is TRBJ1-1; the D is unclear. This CDR3 region has 15 residues. Trimming pared 0 bases from V and 6 bases from J, leaving 15 bases between. CDR1 SGDLS and CDR2 YYNGEE come from the germline V gene. CDR3 DNA: TGTGCCAGCAGCGTAGATCTTGGAGGTGCGGCTGAAGCTTTCTTT. Residues: CASSVDLGGAAEAFF.

The chain links TRBV24-1 to TRBJ2-2; 9 nucleotides match TRBD1. Germline assignment: CDR1 KGHDR and CDR2 SFDVKD. Trimming took 5 bases from V and 8 from J; bases not matched to a gene: 5. This CDR3 is built from 14 residues. CDR3 coding DNA: TGTGCCACCAGTGGACCGGGACAGGGAGGGGAGCTGTTTTTT. Translation: CATSGPGQGGELFF.

This sequence joins TRBV2 and TRBJ2-3; TRBD2 might be the D (6 bases). Germline-derived CDR1 and CDR2 are SNHLY and FYNNEI. Deletions cut 0 bases from V and 4 bases from J, with 8 bases between. CDR3 length: 14 residues. CDR3 region: CASSEAQRADTQYF. In nucleotides, the CDR3 is TGTGCCAGCAGTGAAGCACAGCGGGCAGATACGCAGTATTTT.

CDR3 amino acids: CASSLASTISYEQYF. CDR3 coding DNA: TGTGCCAGCAGCTTAGCCTCTACTATCTCCTACGAGCAGTACTTC. The chain carries TRBV7-2 and TRBJ2-7; D remains ambiguous. Trimming left V 0 bases short and J 0 bases short, with 9 bases between. The CDR3 covers 15 residues. Germline assignment: CDR1 SGHTA and CDR2 FQGNSA.

V and J are TRBV5-1 and TRBJ2-7; perhaps TRBD1 as D (5 bases). V was cut by 6 bases and J by 1 base, with 17 bases left in between. Germline CDR1 is SGHRS and CDR2 is YFSETQ. The CDR3 consists of 15 residues. CDR3 loop: CASNLVGPPSYEQYF. CDR3 in DNA: TGCGCCAGCAACCTCGTGGGGCCACCGTCCTACGAGCAGTACTTC.